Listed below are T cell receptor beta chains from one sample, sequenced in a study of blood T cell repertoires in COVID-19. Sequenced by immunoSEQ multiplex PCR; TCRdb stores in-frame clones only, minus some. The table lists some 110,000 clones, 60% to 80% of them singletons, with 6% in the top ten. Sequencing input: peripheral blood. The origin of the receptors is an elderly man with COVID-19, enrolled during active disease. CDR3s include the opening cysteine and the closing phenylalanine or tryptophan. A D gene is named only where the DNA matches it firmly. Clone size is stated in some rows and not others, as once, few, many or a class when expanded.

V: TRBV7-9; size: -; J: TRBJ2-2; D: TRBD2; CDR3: CASSFGQGLGPTGELFF; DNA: TGTGCCAGCAGCTTTGGCCAGGGACTAGGCCCCACCGGGGAGCTGTTTTTT
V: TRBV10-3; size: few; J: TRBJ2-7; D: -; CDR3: CAISEGGIAPHEQYF; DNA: TGTGCCATCAGTGAGGGGGGGATCGCCCCCCACGAGCAGTACTTC
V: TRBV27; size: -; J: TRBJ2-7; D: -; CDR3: CASSNPGHSYEQYF; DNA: TGTGCCAGCAGTAACCCGGGACATTCCTACGAGCAGTACTTC
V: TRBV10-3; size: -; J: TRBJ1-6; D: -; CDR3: CAIGGEYSPLHF; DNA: TGTGCCATAGGGGGGGAGTATTCACCCCTCCACTTT
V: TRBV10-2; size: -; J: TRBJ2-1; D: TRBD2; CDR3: CASSERSSGFEQFF; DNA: TGCGCCAGCAGTGAAAGATCTAGCGGGTTCGAGCAGTTCTTC
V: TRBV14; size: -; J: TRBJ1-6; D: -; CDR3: CASSQDSPRRGSPLHF; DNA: TGTGCCAGCAGCCAAGACAGCCCCCGGCGGGGTTCACCCCTCCACTTT
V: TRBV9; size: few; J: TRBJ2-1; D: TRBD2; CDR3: CASTTGLADSVRQFF; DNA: TGTGCCAGCACCACGGGACTAGCGGACTCCGTACGGCAGTTCTTC
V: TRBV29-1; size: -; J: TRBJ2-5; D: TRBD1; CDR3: CSVGQVQETQYF; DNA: TGCAGCGTCGGACAGGTTCAAGAGACCCAGTACTTC
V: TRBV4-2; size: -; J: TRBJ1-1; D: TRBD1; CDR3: CASSHPGQGAPWDTEAFF; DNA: TGTGCCAGCAGCCATCCGGGACAGGGGGCTCCTTGGGACACTGAAGCTTTCTTT
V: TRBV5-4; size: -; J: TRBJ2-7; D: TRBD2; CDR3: CASSSGTSGNYEQYF; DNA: TGTGCCAGCAGCTCTGGGACTAGCGGGAACTACGAGCAGTACTTC
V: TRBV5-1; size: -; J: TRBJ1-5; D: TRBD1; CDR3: CASSITGANNQPQHF; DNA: TGCGCCAGCAGCATTACAGGGGCCAACAATCAGCCCCAGCATTTT
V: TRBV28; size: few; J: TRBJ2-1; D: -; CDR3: CASSWTNEQFF; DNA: TGTGCCAGCAGTTGGACTAATGAGCAGTTCTTC
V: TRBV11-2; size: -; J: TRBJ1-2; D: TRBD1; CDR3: CASSLAGQPTNYGYTF; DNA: TGTGCCAGCAGCTTAGCGGGACAGCCCACTAACTATGGCTACACCTTC
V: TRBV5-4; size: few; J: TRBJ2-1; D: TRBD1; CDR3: CASSSGQANYNEQFF; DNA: TGTGCCAGCAGCTCGGGACAGGCCAACTACAATGAGCAGTTCTTC
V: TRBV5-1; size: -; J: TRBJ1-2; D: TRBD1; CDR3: CASSRDSGPYGYTF; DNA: TGCGCCAGCAGTCGGGACAGCGGGCCCTATGGCTACACCTTC
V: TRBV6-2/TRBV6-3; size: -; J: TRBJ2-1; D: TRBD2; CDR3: CASSYRREGSYNEQFF; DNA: TGTGCCAGCAGTTACCGGCGGGAGGGCTCCTACAATGAGCAGTTCTTC
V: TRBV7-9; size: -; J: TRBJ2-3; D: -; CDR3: CASSFDRDTQYF; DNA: TGTGCCAGCAGCTTTGACAGGGATACGCAGTATTTT
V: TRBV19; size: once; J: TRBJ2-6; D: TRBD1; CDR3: CASSIMGQGAGANVLTF; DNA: TGTGCCAGTAGTATAATGGGACAGGGGGCTGGGGCCAACGTCCTGACTTTC
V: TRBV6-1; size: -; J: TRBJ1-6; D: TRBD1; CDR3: CASSEWQGGSPLHF; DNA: TGTGCCAGCAGTGAGTGGCAGGGGGGTTCACCCCTCCACTTT
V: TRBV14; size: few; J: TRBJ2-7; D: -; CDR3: CASSQVSEGQYF; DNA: TGTGCCAGCAGCCAGGTTTCCGAGGGGCAGTACTTC
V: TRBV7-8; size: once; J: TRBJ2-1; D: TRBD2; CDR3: CASSGSGRAYNEQFF; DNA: TGTGCCAGCAGCGGAAGCGGGAGGGCCTACAATGAGCAGTTCTTC
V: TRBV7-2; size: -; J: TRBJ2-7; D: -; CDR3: CASSPNFHEQYF; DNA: TGTGCCAGCAGCCCCAATTTCCACGAGCAGTACTTC